The TCR beta chain under discussion was sequenced for a study of OX40 agonist ivuxolimab in advanced cancers. The CDR3 consists of 14 residues. The V gene's germline CDR1 is MNHNY and CDR2 SVGAGI (reference sequence). The data were produced by immunoSEQ multiplex PCR, yet TCRdb's version contains in-frame clones alone and is incomplete. This table has some 58,000 clones, more than 80% appearing once. It was autoimmune disease history or systemic immunosuppression that excluded patients. The origin of this receptor is an adult with an advanced solid tumor such as melanoma, head and neck, liver or kidney cancer. The specimen comprised CD4+ or CD8+ T cells sorted from blood, sampled in a trial of the OX40 agonist ivuxolimab. The chain combines TRBV6-6 with TRBJ2-5; 8 bases match TRBD2. The DNA end is a closer match to TRBJ2-7, so the J assignment may be wrong. CDR3: CASGQTSDSYEQYF. The CDR3, as DNA: TGTGCCAGCGGCCAGACTAGCGACTCCTACGAGCAGTACTTC.